This note documents a single T cell receptor beta chain sequence. There is no known antigen for this receptor. Per-base qualities were not stored, and no clone one base away is much larger. The CDR3 measures 13 amino acids from cysteine to phenylalanine. Here the CDR3 DNA is all that survives: 39 bases in frame from base 1. V and J are truncated by 5 bases and 8 bases respectively, leaving an intervening sequence of 13 bases. CDR1 SGHNT and CDR2 YENEEA are derived from the germline V gene. This sample stems from a study of blood T cell repertoires in COVID-19 (dated by TCRdb to the early 2020s). Notes on the research overall: Samples covering the acute and convalescent phases of COVID-19 were provided by collaborators in the United States, Italy and Spain. The prospective study material was composed of cDNA or gDNA derived from T cells, B-cell-depleted T cells, or PBMCs. The dataset comprised deeply sampled blood TCRbeta repertoires from subjects exposed to, actively infected with, or recovered from COVID-19. The repertoires were made available in a free public database intended to serve as a resource for research on the immune response to SARS-CoV-2. Samples were obtained from the ongoing ImmuneRACE study (first 160 participants) and from over 1,000 subjects provided by 6 global collaborators. The sample metadata nearly always contained a de-identified subject ID, COVID-19 status, age in years and sex. Where available, HLA class I and class II types were obtained from metadata supplied by the sample provider rather than from assay-based typing. General study outcomes and caveats: How much clinical and demographic metadata was included differed by source and by participant, and the metadata was provided uncurated.

In the prospective study, participants were about 18 to 89 years old, resided in fewer than 25 geographic areas of the United States, and were enrolled through a virtual design. In the prospective study, cohorts were assigned on the basis of participant-reported clinical history obtained from a screening survey and a study questionnaire. Mobile phlebotomists in the prospective study collected whole blood, serum and a nasopharyngeal or oropharyngeal swab from every participant. Participants in the prospective study had the option to provide additional blood draws and questionnaires over a 2-month period. Blood samples from the prospective study were shipped frozen or at room temperature prior to DNA extraction. The immunoSEQ Assay, a bias-controlled multiplex PCR, was used to amplify TCRbeta CDR3 regions from genomic DNA. As for the authors' bioinformatics: Within the assay, amplification of reference gene primers was used to estimate how many nucleated cells each sample contained. To quantify the absolute abundance of each unique TCRbeta CDR3 rearrangement, sequence reads were collapsed and filtered. For each sample, productive Simpson clonality was calculated by taking the square root of Simpson's diversity index across productive rearrangements. TCRdb obtained this table from immuneACCESS and retained in-frame rearrangements with V and J assigned. These tables miss some clones; where compared with another copy, unresolved V genes account for less than half of the shortfall, and the remainder is unexplained. The D gene and trimming were derived from the DNA, and the V and J assignments and clone size from that table. The sample table contains approximately 220,000 clones; only one count was recorded for 80% of them. The top ten clonotypes cover 7.4% of the sample.

The chain is assembled from TRBV11-3 and TRBJ2-1; TRBD1 is perhaps the D gene, given 6 matching bases. This TCR was recovered from a woman aged 40 to 50 with acute COVID-19. The sequenced sample consisted of PBMCs or T cells enriched from blood (not recorded which). The nucleotide sequence is given as TGTGCCAGCAGCGCCGGACAGACTGATGAGCAGTTCTTC. Translation gives CASSAGQTDEQFF.